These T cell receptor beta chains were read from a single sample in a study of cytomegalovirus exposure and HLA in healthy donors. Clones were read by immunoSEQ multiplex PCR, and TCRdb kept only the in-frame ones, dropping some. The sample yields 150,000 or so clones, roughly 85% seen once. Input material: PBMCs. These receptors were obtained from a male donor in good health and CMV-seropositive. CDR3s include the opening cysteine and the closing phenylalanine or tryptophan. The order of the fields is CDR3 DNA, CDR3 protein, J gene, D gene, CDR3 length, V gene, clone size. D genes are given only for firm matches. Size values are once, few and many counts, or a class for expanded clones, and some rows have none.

cdr3_nt: TGTGCCAGCACCACCCACACCCCTCGGAAGACTAGCAGGGGTTACAATGAGCAGTTCTTC; cdr3_aa: CASTTHTPRKTSRGYNEQFF; j_call: TRBJ2-1; d_call: -; cdr3_length: 20; v_call: TRBV28; clone_size: -
cdr3_nt: TGTGCCAGCAGCTTAGATCAGCGGGCAGATACGCAGTATTTT; cdr3_aa: CASSLDQRADTQYF; j_call: TRBJ2-3; d_call: -; cdr3_length: 14; v_call: TRBV11-3; clone_size: -
cdr3_nt: TGTGCCAGCAGTCCTCCCGGACTAGCGGGGAGAGAGCAGTACTTC; cdr3_aa: CASSPPGLAGREQYF; j_call: TRBJ2-7; d_call: TRBD2; cdr3_length: 15; v_call: TRBV28; clone_size: -
cdr3_nt: TGTGCCAGCAGTTTCGTCCCTAACGACTATGGCTACACCTTC; cdr3_aa: CASSFVPNDYGYTF; j_call: TRBJ1-2; d_call: -; cdr3_length: 14; v_call: TRBV28; clone_size: few
cdr3_nt: TGCGCCAGCAGTGGTAGTTCCTACAATGAGCAGTTCTTC; cdr3_aa: CASSGSSYNEQFF; j_call: TRBJ2-1; d_call: -; cdr3_length: 13; v_call: TRBV10-2; clone_size: -
cdr3_nt: TGTGCCAGCAGCTTAGTTCCTAGCCTCGGCTACGAGCAGTACTTC; cdr3_aa: CASSLVPSLGYEQYF; j_call: TRBJ2-7; d_call: -; cdr3_length: 15; v_call: TRBV7-8; clone_size: few
cdr3_nt: TGCAGCGCGGGGGGGCGACTAGCGGGAGGGTACGAGCAGTACTTC; cdr3_aa: CSAGGRLAGGYEQYF; j_call: TRBJ2-7; d_call: TRBD2; cdr3_length: 15; v_call: TRBV29-1; clone_size: once
cdr3_nt: TGTGCCTGGAGTACCGGGGTCGGAACCGGGGAGCTGTTTTTT; cdr3_aa: CAWSTGVGTGELFF; j_call: TRBJ2-2; d_call: -; cdr3_length: 14; v_call: TRBV30; clone_size: -
cdr3_nt: TGCGCCAGCAGCCGCGGGACTAACAGTGAAAAACTGTTTTTT; cdr3_aa: CASSRGTNSEKLFF; j_call: TRBJ1-4; d_call: -; cdr3_length: 14; v_call: TRBV5-1; clone_size: -
cdr3_nt: TGTGCCAGCAGACGGACAGGGGGCGAAATTTCCTACGAGCAGTACTTC; cdr3_aa: CASRRTGGEISYEQYF; j_call: TRBJ2-7; d_call: TRBD1; cdr3_length: 16; v_call: TRBV7-2; clone_size: -
cdr3_nt: TGTGCCTGGAGTCGACTAGCGGGGGGGGATACGCAGTATTTT; cdr3_aa: CAWSRLAGGDTQYF; j_call: TRBJ2-3; d_call: TRBD2; cdr3_length: 14; v_call: TRBV30; clone_size: -
cdr3_nt: TGTGCCAGCAGTCCAGGTCGGCTAGCGGGAGTCAATGAGCAGTTCTTC; cdr3_aa: CASSPGRLAGVNEQFF; j_call: TRBJ2-1; d_call: TRBD2; cdr3_length: 16; v_call: TRBV27; clone_size: medium-sized
cdr3_nt: TGTGCCAGCAGCTTAGGCCCTGCCAGGCCTAATCAGCCCCAGCATTTT; cdr3_aa: CASSLGPARPNQPQHF; j_call: TRBJ1-5; d_call: -; cdr3_length: 16; v_call: TRBV7-2; clone_size: -
cdr3_nt: TGTGCCAGCAGCTTGGGGGACAGGGATGTTACTGAAGCTTTCTTT; cdr3_aa: CASSLGDRDVTEAFF; j_call: TRBJ1-1; d_call: TRBD1; cdr3_length: 15; v_call: TRBV5-4; clone_size: few